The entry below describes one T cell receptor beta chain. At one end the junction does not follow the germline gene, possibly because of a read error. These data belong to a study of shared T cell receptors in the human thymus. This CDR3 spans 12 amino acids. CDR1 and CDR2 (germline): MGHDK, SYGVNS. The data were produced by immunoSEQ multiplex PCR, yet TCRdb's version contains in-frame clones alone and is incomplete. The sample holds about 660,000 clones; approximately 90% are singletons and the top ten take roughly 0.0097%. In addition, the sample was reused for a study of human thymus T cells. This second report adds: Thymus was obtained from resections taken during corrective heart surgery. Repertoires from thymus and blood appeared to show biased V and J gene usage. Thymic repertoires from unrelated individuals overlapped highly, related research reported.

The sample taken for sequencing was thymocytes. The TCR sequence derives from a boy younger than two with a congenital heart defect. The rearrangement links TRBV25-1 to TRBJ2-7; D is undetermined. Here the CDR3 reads CASSEYSNEQYF. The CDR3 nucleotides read TGTGCCAGCAGTGAGTACTCCAACGAGCAGTACTTC.